The sequence of this T cell receptor (beta chain) was determined in a study of shared clonotypes between healthy human individuals. Between the trimmed V and J ends, which lost 5 bases and 0 bases, there was a span of 8 bases. CDR3 size: 15 residues. Germline CDR1 reads MNHEY; CDR2 reads SMNVEV (reference sequence). About this clone itself: No antigen is known for it.

Only CD45RO-negative cells positively selected for CCR7 counted as naive CD8 cells, so terminally differentiated effector memory CD45RA+ cells were excluded. General observations from the study: In the sorted subsets, rarefaction showed sequencing was incomplete despite large depth. Exclusively blood specimens were collected; tissue repertoires likely differ. The represented genetic and exposure-history diversity was limited by the small number of donors.

Measured with immunoSEQ multiplex PCR; TCRdb has only the in-frame clones, and not every one. Among around 550,000 clones listed, approximately 96% were seen once. The receptor comes from a woman in her thirties in good health. Specimen: naive CD8+ T cells sorted from blood. The V call is TRBV27, the J call TRBJ2-6; the D is unclear. CDR3 DNA: TGTGCCAGCAGTCCCTATAACTCTGGGGCCAACGTCCTGACTTTC. Translated: CASSPYNSGANVLTF. The variable domain in full, with the rest retrieved from reference TRBV27 and TRBJ2-6, is EAQVTQNPRYLITVTGKKLTVTCSQNMNHEYMSWYRQDPGLGLRQIYYSMNVEVTDKGDVPEGYKVSRKEKRNFPLILESPSPNQTSLYFCASSPYNSGANVLTFGAGSRLTVL.